These 32 T cell receptor beta chains were sequenced from one sample in a study of blood T cell repertoires in COVID-19. Repertoires were generated with immunoSEQ multiplex PCR, while TCRdb's copy carries only in-frame clones and drops some. Among approximately 240,000 clones, 80% to 90% were seen once, and the ten largest hold roughly 3.7%. The sequenced material came from PBMCs or T cells enriched from blood (not recorded which). These receptors all come from a woman between 18 and 29 years old in a cohort exposed to, infected with or recovered from COVID-19 (not recorded which).

The V gene is TRBV11-3, the J gene TRBJ2-7; D is perhaps TRBD2 (6 bases). This CDR3 is built from 13 residues. The V end lost 5 bases, the J end lost 7 bases, and 15 bases lay between the germline ends. Germline V CDR1 and CDR2: SGHNT, YENEEA. CDR3 DNA sequence: TGTGCCAGCAGCCTTACCCCAGGAGGGGAGCAGTACTTC. Translated, it gives CASSLTPGGEQYF.

This chain connects TRBV6-6 to TRBJ1-1, with 9 bases identical to TRBD1. Germline lookup yields CDR1 MNHNY and CDR2 SVGAGI (reference sequence). V shed 7 bases, J shed 6 bases, and the junction held 9 bases outside the gene matches. The CDR3 has 14 residues. The DNA of the CDR3 is TGTGCCAGCAACTACTGGGACAGGGCCCCTGAAGCTTTCTTT. Protein: CASNYWDRAPEAFF.

This chain links TRBV7-2 with TRBJ1-3, with 8 bases matching TRBD1. This CDR3 spans 16 amino acids. The junction had 9 bases not matched to a gene; V was cut back by 5 bases and J by 3 bases. The germline V gene encodes CDR1 SGHTA and CDR2 FQGNSA. Here the CDR3 reads CASSRDRGSDGNTIYF. For the CDR3, the DNA is TGTGCCAGCAGCCGTGACAGGGGTAGTGATGGAAACACCATATATTTT.

The sample holds one count of this clone. This sequence joins TRBV7-8 and TRBJ2-1, with 7 nucleotides matching TRBD1. Germline trimming cut 7 bases from V and 4 bases from J; bases unmatched to any gene: 7. The CDR3 spans 14 residues. The germline gives CDR1 SGHVS, CDR2 FQNEAQ. For the CDR3, the DNA is TGTGCCAGCATCCCCCCGGGACAGTACAATGAGCAGTTCTTC. Amino acid sequence: CASIPPGQYNEQFF.

The chain links TRBV2 to TRBJ2-2, with a weak D call TRBD1 (6 bases). There are 14 residues in the CDR3. Trimming stripped 4 bases from V and 4 bases from J, with 10 bases between. CDR1 is SNHLY and CDR2 is FYNNEI in the germline V gene. CDR3 sequence reads: CASSVRGTTGELFF. CDR3 nucleotide sequence: TGTGCCAGCAGTGTCAGGGGAACCACCGGGGAGCTGTTTTTT.

The J gene is TRBJ2-3, the V gene TRBV5-4; 16 nucleotides align to TRBD2. With V trimmed by 4 bases and J by 1 base, 12 bases remained unmatched. In germline, CDR1 is SGHNT, CDR2 YYREEE (reference sequence). The CDR3 is made up of 20 amino acids. In nucleotides, the CDR3 is TGTGCCAGCAGCCCTATCGCCGGGACTAGCGGGGGGGAGGGCACAGATACGCAGTATTTT. It specifies CASSPIAGTSGGEGTDTQYF.

This clone showed up just once. This rearrangement joins TRBV27 to TRBJ2-4, with 9 bases lining up with TRBD1. Germline loops: CDR1 MNHEY, CDR2 SMNVEV (reference sequence). The J segment lost 2 bases and the V segment lost 5 bases, leaving 7 bases of the junction unmatched. The CDR3 is 16 residues long. CDR3 coding DNA: TGTGCCAGCAGTCCTGGGACAGGGATGACCAAAAACATTCAGTACTTC. Translation gives CASSPGTGMTKNIQYF.

The J gene is TRBJ1-1, the V gene TRBV5-1; D uncertain. CDR1 is SGHRS, CDR2 YFSETQ, per germline. Trimming cost V 2 bases and J 3 bases, with 5 bases left between them. The CDR3 covers 12 residues. The DNA of the CDR3 is TGCGCCAGCAGCTTCGGGGACACTGAAGCTTTCTTT. This codes for CASSFGDTEAFF.

In nucleotides, the CDR3 is TGTGCCAGCAGCCAGTCACTAGCGGGGACCCCTGATGAGCAGTTCTTC. This translates into CASSQSLAGTPDEQFF. The gene calls are TRBV7-3 and TRBJ2-1, with 10 bases that match TRBD2. Germline V gene data show CDR1 as SGHTA and CDR2 as FQGTGA. J lost 8 bases, V lost 5 bases, and 12 bases had no gene match. The CDR3 has 16 amino acids.

The genes are TRBV10-3 and TRBJ1-3, with 8 bases matching TRBD1. The CDR3 length is 13 residues. CDR1 is ENHRY, CDR2 SYGVKD, per germline. Trimming cost V 11 bases and J 1 base; bases outside gene matches: 4. In DNA form, the CDR3 reads TGTGCCGGACAGGGAGATTCTGGAAACACCATATATTTT. As protein: CAGQGDSGNTIYF.

As for this clone: Other DNA variants within this sample encode the same CDR3. This sequence joins TRBV5-1 and TRBJ2-5, with D hard to call. Germline CDR1 reads SGHRS; CDR2 reads YFSETQ. The CDR3 totals 13 residues. Trimming took off 2 bases at V and 1 base at J, with 6 bases between the two ends. The CDR3 DNA reads TGCGCCAGCAGCTTTACAGTCCAAGAGACCCAGTACTTC. This gives the protein CASSFTVQETQYF.

CDR3 loop: CASSSGLAGGPQETQYF. The DNA for the CDR3 is TGCGCCAGCAGTTCTGGACTAGCGGGAGGGCCCCAAGAGACCCAGTACTTC. This rearrangement joins TRBV5-1 to TRBJ2-5, with TRBD2 matching 15 bases. V shed 5 bases, J shed 1 base, and the junction held 6 bases outside the gene matches. The germline V gene has CDR1 SGHRS and CDR2 YFSETQ. The CDR3 sequence is 17 residues long.

The rearrangement uses TRBV10-2 and TRBJ2-3, with 10 bases lining up with TRBD1. The V and J ends lost 8 bases and 5 bases, in that order; junction bases with no gene match: 19. The germline V gene encodes CDR1 WSHSY and CDR2 SAAADI. The CDR3 contains 18 residues. The CDR3 loop is CASDQTGGAGPGKDTQYF. CDR3 coding DNA: TGCGCCAGCGACCAGACAGGGGGCGCGGGACCCGGGAAAGATACGCAGTATTTT.

The rearrangement uses TRBV3-1 (or the pseudogene TRBV3-2) and TRBJ2-7; D unresolved. The germline CDR1 and CDR2 sequences are LGHDT and YNNKEL (reference sequence). This CDR3 has 14 residues. V lost 5 bases and J 4 bases, leaving 15 bases between the germline ends. The CDR3 coding sequence is TGTGCCAGCAGCAGCCGAGACAAACAATACGAGCAGTACTTC. It is translated as CASSSRDKQYEQYF.

The rearrangement joins TRBV4-1 to TRBJ2-5, with 8 bases identical to TRBD2. The CDR3 consists of 16 residues. With V trimmed by 4 bases and J by 5 bases, 12 bases remained unmatched. The germline V gene has CDR1 MGHRA and CDR2 YSYEKL. The CDR3 coding sequence is TGCGCCAGCAGCCTCCTCGGGATAGCGGGAAGGGAGACCCAGTACTTC. It translates to CASSLLGIAGRETQYF.

As DNA, the CDR3 is TGCGCCAGCAGCTTTAGACAGGAAGATAACTATGGCTACACCTTC. Protein product: CASSFRQEDNYGYTF. The chain uses TRBV5-1 and TRBJ1-2; D might be TRBD1 (6 bases). Per germline, CDR1 SGHRS and CDR2 YFSETQ. V lost 2 bases and J 1 base, leaving 12 bases between the germline ends. The CDR3 covers 15 residues. The full variable domain, rest sourced from reference TRBV5-1 and TRBJ1-2, is KAGVTQTPRYLIKTRGQQVTLSCSPISGHRSVSWYQQTPGQGLQFLFEYFSETQRNKGNFPGRFSGRQFSNSRSEMNVSTLELGDSALYLCASSFRQEDNYGYTFGSGTRLTVV.

The rearrangement joins TRBV7-9 to TRBJ2-1; unclear D gene. This CDR3 is 12 amino acids long. CDR1 is SEHNR, CDR2 FQNEAQ, per germline (reference sequence). V was clipped by 1 base and J by 5 bases, with 3 bases between them. CDR3 nucleotide sequence: TGTGCCAGCAGCTTAGTAGACAATGAGCAGTTCTTC. Residues: CASSLVDNEQFF.

This chain connects TRBV4-2 to TRBJ2-1; D perhaps matches TRBD2 (5 bases). Trimming removed 0 bases from V and 6 bases from J, with 15 bases in between. This CDR3 has 16 amino acids. Germline V CDR1 and CDR2: LGHNA, YNFKEQ. CDR3 DNA sequence: TGTGCCAGCAGCCAAGATGAATACGGGGTCTCCAATGAGCAGTTCTTC. It codes for CASSQDEYGVSNEQFF.

V usage is TRBV6-5 and J usage is TRBJ1-6, with TRBD1 as a possible D gene (5 bases). Deletions cut 0 bases from V and 7 bases from J, with 13 bases between. The CDR3 covers 16 residues. CDR1 and CDR2 from the germline V gene are MNHEY and SVGAGI. CDR3 DNA sequence: TGTGCCAGCAGTTACTCGATGGGGGGATCGAATTCACCCCTCCACTTT. This translates into CASSYSMGGSNSPLHF.

The V gene is TRBV6-4, the J gene TRBJ1-6, with 10 bases that match TRBD1. The CDR3 consists of 15 residues. Trimming at V came to 0 bases and at J to 7 bases, leaving 0 bases not matched to a gene. The V gene's germline CDR1 is MRHNA and CDR2 SNTAGT. DNA for the CDR3: TGTGCCAGCAGTGACTCGACAGGGGGCAATTCACCCCTCCACTTT. The encoded protein is CASSDSTGGNSPLHF.

CDR3 sequence (DNA): TGCAGCGTTGCGAGGGATGGCGTAACCTACGAGCAGTACTTC. Its protein product is CSVARDGVTYEQYF. The chain employs TRBV29-1 and TRBJ2-7; D is perhaps TRBD2 (5 bases). Germline CDR1 and CDR2: SQVTM and ANQGSEA. The CDR3 totals 14 residues. Between the trimmed V and J ends, which lost 4 bases and 2 bases, there was a span of 15 bases.

V is TRBV2 and J is TRBJ2-5, with D possibly TRBD1 on 5 matching bases. Germline CDR1 SNHLY, CDR2 FYNNEI. The CDR3 length is 12 residues. With 6 bases removed from V and 5 bases from J, the gap between germline ends came to 10 bases. CDR3 loop: CASRIGDETQYF. CDR3 nucleotide sequence: TGTGCCAGCAGAATAGGGGATGAGACCCAGTACTTC.

This clone was observed a single time. The chain combines TRBV2 with TRBJ2-5, with D possibly being TRBD1 (5 bases). With 6 bases removed from V and 1 base from J, the gap between germline ends came to 12 bases. Germline loops: CDR1 SNHLY, CDR2 FYNNEI. This CDR3 comprises 14 residues. DNA of the CDR3: TGTGCCAGCAGAGGGATAGGGGCCCAAGAGACCCAGTACTTC. Translated: CASRGIGAQETQYF. The full variable domain, completed using reference TRBV2 and TRBJ2-5, is EPEVTQTPSHQVTQMGQEVILRCVPISNHLYFYWYRQILGQKVEFLVSFYNNEISEKSEIFDDQFSVERPDGSNFTLKIRSTKLEDSAMYFCASRGIGAQETQYFGPGTRLLVL.

The chain joins TRBV2 to TRBJ1-2; D is perhaps TRBD1 (5 bases). Trimming stripped 4 bases from V and 4 bases from J, with 19 bases between. Germline assignment: CDR1 SNHLY and CDR2 FYNNEI. The CDR3 runs to 16 residues. In nucleotides, the CDR3 is TGTGCCAGCAGTGTCAGGGAGGACACGTTCACCTATGGCTACACCTTC. Translating it yields CASSVREDTFTYGYTF.

The genes are TRBV19 and TRBJ1-2; TRBD1 agrees at 7 bases. The ends lost 4 bases at V and 6 bases at J; junction bases unmatched: 5. This CDR3 comprises 13 residues. The V gene's germline CDR1 is LNHDA and CDR2 SQIVND (reference sequence). This chain's CDR3 is CASSNDRVNGYTF. Here the CDR3 DNA reads TGTGCCAGTAGTAACGACAGGGTAAATGGCTACACCTTC.

This clone came up a few times. The CDR3 DNA reads as TGTGCCAGCAGTCCTGGGACATCCGCCTACGAGCAGTACTTC. This gives the protein CASSPGTSAYEQYF. The chain combines TRBV27 with TRBJ2-7, with D maybe TRBD1 (6 bases). V was pared by 5 bases and J by 2 bases, with 13 bases between. There are 14 residues in the CDR3. Germline CDR1 and CDR2: MNHEY and SMNVEV (reference sequence).

The table lists this clone with a count of one. This chain connects TRBV5-4 to TRBJ1-1; TRBD1 matches at 7 bases. This CDR3 spans 17 amino acids. Trimming at V came to 0 bases and at J to 1 base, leaving 9 bases not matched to a gene. Germline assignment: CDR1 SGHNT and CDR2 YYREEE (reference sequence). The CDR3 coding sequence is TGTGCCAGCAGCTTGGACCCTCCGGGACAGCCGAACACTGAAGCTTTCTTT. Its translation is CASSLDPPGQPNTEAFF.

The gene calls are TRBV7-9 and TRBJ2-1, with 7 bases lining up with TRBD1. The germline CDR1 and CDR2 sequences are SEHNR and FQNEAQ (reference sequence). The CDR3 covers 17 residues. Losses at the gene ends were 0 bases for V and 6 bases for J; bases not matched to a gene: 11. The CDR3 bases are TGTGCCAGCAGCTTAGCGATTGGGCAGGGGGTAAGCAATGAGCAGTTCTTC. Translation: CASSLAIGQGVSNEQFF. Supplemented by reference TRBV7-9 and TRBJ2-1, the full variable domain reads DTGVSQNPRHKITKRGQNVTFRCDPISEHNRLYWYRQTLGQGPEFLTYFQNEAQLEKSRLLSDRFSAERPKGSFSTLEIQRTEQGDSAMYLCASSLAIGQGVSNEQFFGPGTRLTVL.

The V call is TRBV5-1, the J call TRBJ1-4; no clear D. Trimming cost V 3 bases and J 4 bases, with 7 bases left between them. Germline CDR1 and CDR2: SGHRS and YFSETQ. The CDR3 loop spans 13 amino acids. CDR3 residues: CASSSSFNEKLFF. The CDR3 DNA reads TGCGCCAGCAGCTCGTCCTTTAATGAAAAACTGTTTTTT.

V is TRBV2 and J is TRBJ2-2, with 8 bases identical to TRBD2. This CDR3 has 16 amino acids. V gave up 3 bases and J gave up 0 bases; unmatched junction bases: 3. The germline V gene has CDR1 SNHLY and CDR2 FYNNEI. As DNA, the CDR3 is TGTGCCAGCAGTGAGGTAGCGGGGTCGAACACCGGGGAGCTGTTTTTT. This encodes CASSEVAGSNTGELFF. Complete variable domain (other parts from reference TRBV2 and TRBJ2-2): EPEVTQTPSHQVTQMGQEVILRCVPISNHLYFYWYRQILGQKVEFLVSFYNNEISEKSEIFDDQFSVERPDGSNFTLKIRSTKLEDSAMYFCASSEVAGSNTGELFFGEGSRLTVL.

This sequence joins TRBV24-1 and TRBJ1-2, with 7 bases matching TRBD1. The CDR3 extends over 14 amino acids. With V trimmed by 3 bases and J by 8 bases, 8 bases remained unmatched. The germline V gene encodes CDR1 KGHDR and CDR2 SFDVKD. The CDR3 loop is CATSDPDRAGGYTF. CDR3 DNA: TGTGCCACCAGTGATCCCGACAGGGCGGGGGGCTACACCTTC.

The gene calls are TRBV7-9 and TRBJ2-1; 10 bases are shared with TRBD2. The V gene end was trimmed by 5 bases and the J gene end by 5 bases; junction bases not matched to a gene: 9. The CDR3 runs to 16 residues. The germline gives CDR1 SEHNR, CDR2 FQNEAQ (reference sequence). The CDR3 protein is CASSPNSGGANNEQFF. In DNA, the CDR3 is TGTGCCAGCAGCCCAAACAGCGGGGGGGCCAACAATGAGCAGTTCTTC.